What follows are 27 T cell receptor beta chains derived from one specimen sequenced in a study of OX40 agonist ivuxolimab in advanced cancers. Sequenced by immunoSEQ multiplex PCR; TCRdb stores in-frame clones only, minus some. The sample holds about 9,200 clones, about 90% seen once. Sample: CD4+ or CD8+ T cells sorted from blood, taken in a trial of the OX40 agonist ivuxolimab. These TCRs come from an adult with an advanced solid tumor such as melanoma, head and neck, liver or kidney cancer.

The sample holds a few counts of this clone. This chain uses TRBV19 with TRBJ1-1; D may be TRBD1 (6 bases). V dropped 4 bases and J dropped 2 bases, with 11 bases sitting between them. The CDR3 totals 14 residues. Germline CDR1 is LNHDA and CDR2 is SQIVND (reference sequence). The CDR3 reads CASSRWTENTEAFF. CDR3 sequence (DNA): TGTGCCAGTAGTAGATGGACAGAAAACACTGAAGCTTTCTTT.

The chain combines TRBV28 with TRBJ2-5, with 8 bases matching TRBD2. CDR1 is MDHEN, CDR2 SYDVKM, per germline. V was clipped by 6 bases and J by 1 base; unmatched bases: 4. This CDR3 is 14 amino acids long. The CDR3 nucleotides read TGTGCCAGCAGCGTCAGCGGGGGCCAAGAGACCCAGTACTTC. It specifies CASSVSGGQETQYF.

This chain uses TRBV21-1 with TRBJ1-5; the table names TRBD1, a call not compared with the DNA. TRBV21-1 is listed as a pseudogene. The CDR3 consists of 16 residues. In DNA form, the CDR3 reads TGTGCCAGCAGCATCCCCCGGGACAGGGGGGGACAGCCCCAGCATTTT. Amino acid sequence: CASSIPRDRGGQPQHF.

The chain employs TRBV5-6 and TRBJ1-3; D might be TRBD1 (5 bases). V shed 5 bases and J shed 9 bases, with 12 bases lying between them. There are 12 residues in the CDR3. Germline V gene data show CDR1 as SGHDT and CDR2 as YYEEEE. CDR3: CASSIGDGTIYF. Here the CDR3 DNA reads TGTGCCAGCAGTATCGGGGACGGCACCATATATTTT.

This clone came up a few times. V is TRBV13 and J is TRBJ2-5; D is ambiguous. Trimming left V 4 bases short and J 4 bases short, with 4 bases between. Germline-derived CDR1 and CDR2 are PRHDT and FYEKMQ (reference sequence). The CDR3 totals 11 residues. CDR3 sequence: CASSWGETQYF. CDR3 nucleotide sequence: TGTGCCAGCAGCTGGGGAGAGACCCAGTACTTC.

This clone was counted between two and nine times. This chain links TRBV15 with TRBJ2-5, with 11 positions matching TRBD2. V shed 4 bases, J shed 5 bases, and the junction held 6 bases outside the gene matches. CDR3 length equals 15 residues. CDR1 is LNHNV, CDR2 YYDKDF, per germline (reference sequence). The CDR3 DNA reads TGTGCCACCAGCATATCGACTAGCGGGGCGGAGACCCAGTACTTC. Its translation is CATSISTSGAETQYF.

This clone was seen just once. This sequence joins TRBV27 and TRBJ2-1; 11 nucleotides agree with TRBD2. The CDR3 is made up of 15 amino acids. V was clipped by 5 bases and J by 5 bases; unmatched bases: 5. CDR1 and CDR2 (germline): MNHEY, SMNVEV (reference sequence). The CDR3: CASSPGTSGNNEQFF. The DNA of the CDR3 is TGTGCCAGCAGTCCCGGGACTAGCGGAAACAATGAGCAGTTCTTC.

This chain uses TRBV2 with TRBJ2-3; 7 bases map to TRBD2. J was trimmed by 1 base and V by 7 bases; bases with no gene match: 11. The CDR3 runs 16 residues. CDR1 is SNHLY, CDR2 FYNNEI, per germline. The CDR3 region has the DNA TGTGCCAGCATAGCGCCTCGGGGGGAGGGCACAGATACGCAGTATTTT. Translated: CASIAPRGEGTDTQYF.

The CDR3 loop is CARSSGSPYEQYF. The CDR3 nucleotides are TGTGCCAGAAGCAGCGGTTCACCCTACGAGCAGTACTTC. The rearrangement links TRBV5-3 to TRBJ2-7; possibly TRBD2 for D (5 bases). TRBV5-3 is recorded as an ORF, its role being uncertain. Between the trimmed V and J ends, which lost 4 bases and 2 bases, there was a span of 10 bases. This CDR3 contains 13 residues.

This chain connects TRBV13 to TRBJ1-6; 9 nucleotides agree with TRBD1. The junction had 6 bases not matched to a gene; V was cut back by 2 bases and J by 7 bases. CDR3 length: 16 residues. Germline V gene sequence: CDR1 PRHDT, CDR2 FYEKMQ (reference sequence). DNA for the CDR3: TGTGCCAGCAGCTTAATCGGACAGGGGCGAAATTCACCCCTCCACTTT. This translates into CASSLIGQGRNSPLHF.

This chain connects TRBV7-9 to TRBJ2-7; D unresolved. V was shortened by 4 bases and J by 3 bases, with 22 bases between the two germline ends. This CDR3 has 17 residues. Germline loops: CDR1 SEHNR, CDR2 FQNEAQ (reference sequence). The CDR3 nucleotides read TGTGCCAGCAGCTCACCCCCTAAGGATAGAACCCACTACGAGCAGTACTTC. It codes for CASSSPPKDRTHYEQYF.

The genes are TRBV6-1 and TRBJ1-5; possibly TRBD1 for D (5 bases). Germline CDR1 MNHNS, CDR2 SASEGT. This CDR3 has 15 residues. Trimming pared 3 bases from V and 2 bases from J, leaving 11 bases between. CDR3 nucleotide sequence: TGTGCCAGCAGTGACGGACAATATGGCAATCAGCCCCAGCATTTT. It translates to CASSDGQYGNQPQHF.

The chain has TRBV5-1 and TRBJ2-1; TRBD2 matches 8 bases. The germline V gene encodes CDR1 SGHRS and CDR2 YFSETQ. The ends lost 2 bases at V and 2 bases at J; junction bases unmatched: 0. This CDR3 region has 14 residues. The CDR3 region is CASSFSGAYNEQFF. The CDR3 DNA reads TGCGCCAGCAGCTTTAGCGGGGCCTACAATGAGCAGTTCTTC.

The chain is built from TRBV4-2 and TRBJ1-2; D ambiguous. The CDR3 length is 12 residues. V was shortened by 3 bases and J by 6 bases, with 8 bases between the two germline ends. The germline V gene encodes CDR1 LGHNA and CDR2 YNFKEQ. CDR3 region: CASSHVRDGYTF. The CDR3 DNA follows: TGTGCCAGCAGCCACGTTCGGGATGGCTACACCTTC.

J is TRBJ1-2 and V is TRBV20-1; no firm D call. CDR1 is DFQATT and CDR2 is SNEGSKA in the germline V gene (reference sequence). The CDR3 has 11 residues. V dropped 0 bases and J dropped 8 bases, with 7 bases sitting between them. Here the CDR3 DNA reads TGCAGTGCTAGAGACCTACAAGGCTACACCTTC. Translating it yields CSARDLQGYTF.

The chain carries TRBV7-2 and TRBJ1-2; D uncertain. Germline CDR1 and CDR2: SGHTA and FQGNSA. V lost 1 base to trimming and J lost 3 bases, with 3 bases between them. CDR3 length: 12 amino acids. The CDR3 nucleotides are TGTGCCAGCAGCTTAGGGGACTATGGCTACACCTTC. Encoded protein: CASSLGDYGYTF.

This clone has a single count. The chain is built from TRBV4-1 and TRBJ2-7; 9 bases map to TRBD1. There are 15 residues in the CDR3. V was pared by 1 base and J by 3 bases, with 4 bases of the junction left unmatched. CDR1 and CDR2 (germline): MGHRA, YSYEKL. CDR3 DNA sequence: TGCGCCAGCAGCCAAGGGACAGGGGCGGTCTACGAGCAGTACTTC. Its translation is CASSQGTGAVYEQYF.

The chain employs TRBV4-1 and TRBJ2-2, with TRBD1 as a possible D gene (5 bases). The CDR3 spans 17 residues. The germline V gene has CDR1 MGHRA and CDR2 YSYEKL. V dropped 4 bases and J dropped 5 bases, with 20 bases sitting between them. In nucleotides, the CDR3 is TGCGCCAGCAGCCCCGAGGTGGATGGGGCGCGTACCGGGGAGCTGTTTTTT. Translated, it gives CASSPEVDGARTGELFF.

The CDR3 region has the DNA TGTGCCAGCAGTGAGGGGGGGCGAGGTTACGAGCAGTACTTC. As protein: CASSEGGRGYEQYF. This rearrangement joins TRBV2 to TRBJ2-7; perhaps TRBD2 as D (7 bases). Germline V gene data show CDR1 as SNHLY and CDR2 as FYNNEI. This CDR3 comprises 14 residues. V lost 3 bases, J lost 4 bases, and 13 bases lay in between.

V and J are TRBV2 and TRBJ1-2, with D hard to call. Looked up from germline, CDR1 is SNHLY and CDR2 is FYNNEI. V was pared by 2 bases and J by 2 bases, with 6 bases between. There are 13 residues in the CDR3. The CDR3, as DNA: TGTGCCAGCAGTGAACTGGGGAACTATGGCTACACCTTC. Protein product: CASSELGNYGYTF. Based on the CDR3 plus reference TRBV2 and TRBJ1-2, the full variable domain is EPEVTQTPSHQVTQMGQEVILRCVPISNHLYFYWYRQILGQKVEFLVSFYNNEISEKSEIFDDQFSVERPDGSNFTLKIRSTKLEDSAMYFCASSELGNYGYTFGSGTRLTVV.

The V call is TRBV4-2, the J call TRBJ1-5; 8 bases line up with TRBD1. The CDR3 is 14 residues long. V trimming: 6 bases; J trimming: 8 bases; junction bases outside the gene matches: 9. From germline, CDR1 is LGHNA and CDR2 YNFKEQ. The CDR3, as DNA: TGTGCCAGCAGTACATTGATGACAGGGGAGCCCCAGCATTTT. Encoded protein: CASSTLMTGEPQHF.

The chain is built from TRBV29-1 and TRBJ2-6; 10 nucleotides align to TRBD1. CDR1 and CDR2 from the germline V gene are SQVTM and ANQGSEA. The J segment lost 1 base and the V segment lost 7 bases, leaving 10 bases of the junction unmatched. The CDR3 covers 17 residues. CDR3 sequence (DNA): TGCAGCGCCCGGGACAGGGGTTCCTCTTCTGGGGCCAACGTCCTGACTTTC. Encoded protein: CSARDRGSSSGANVLTF.

The rearrangement links TRBV9 to TRBJ2-4, with D possibly called TRBD1 or TRBD2 (5 bases each). The V gene's germline CDR1 is SGDLS and CDR2 YYNGEE. The CDR3 covers 16 residues. Deletions cut 0 bases from V and 9 bases from J, with 19 bases between. The CDR3 DNA reads TGTGCCAGCAGCGTAGCGGACGGGGACGGGCAGGGCATTCAGTACTTC. Translated, it gives CASSVADGDGQGIQYF.

This chain joins TRBV7-9 and TRBJ2-2; 9 nucleotides align to TRBD1. V lost 5 bases, J lost 0 bases, and 4 bases stayed unmatched. This CDR3 is 16 amino acids long. In germline, CDR1 is SEHNR, CDR2 FQNEAQ (reference sequence). The CDR3 DNA reads as TGTGCCAGCAGCGCCGGACAGGGGACGAACACCGGGGAGCTGTTTTTT. This encodes CASSAGQGTNTGELFF.

The J gene is TRBJ2-7, the V gene TRBV7-3; 10 bases align to TRBD1. CDR1 SGHTA and CDR2 FQGTGA come from the germline V gene. This CDR3 spans 13 amino acids. The V and J ends lost 3 bases and 7 bases, in that order; junction bases with no gene match: 3. CDR3 nucleotide sequence: TGTGCCAGCAGCTTGACAGGGGGCCGGGAGCAGTACTTC. Its protein product is CASSLTGGREQYF.

The chain is built from TRBV7-9 and TRBJ2-1; TRBD1 matches 11 bases. CDR1 and CDR2 (germline): SEHNR, FQNEAQ (reference sequence). This CDR3 is built from 14 residues. Germline trimming cut 5 bases from V and 8 bases from J; bases unmatched to any gene: 5. The CDR3 DNA is TGTGCCAGCAGCCGGGACAGGGGGGTGTATGAGCAGTTCTTC. It translates to CASSRDRGVYEQFF.

V and J are TRBV15 and TRBJ2-7, with D tentatively TRBD2 (6 bases). The ends were cut back, 3 bases at V and 0 bases at J, with 9 bases in the middle. Germline V gene sequence: CDR1 LNHNV, CDR2 YYDKDF (reference sequence). This CDR3 has 14 residues. CDR3 DNA sequence: TGTGCCACCAGCAGGGAGGGCACCTCCTACGAGCAGTACTTC. It specifies CATSREGTSYEQYF.